This entry is about one T cell receptor (beta chain). Its target is unknown. TCRdb independently ran MiXCR on the 5' RACE reads; one entry per CDR3 protein. The table includes fewer than 500,000 distinct CDR3 sequences, about 17% detected once. This entry is derived from a study of T cells after yellow fever vaccination. Study as a whole: Libraries from low-cell-number fractions were prepared with the SMART-Seq v4 Ultra Low Input RNA kit. Study conclusions and caveats: Weaker, the secondary response peaked sooner, at day 5 versus 15. After the booster, approximately 96% of CD4 and about 90% of CD8 primary-response clones were re-detected.

This sample comprised PBMCs, obtained before the yellow fever booster vaccination. The TCR comes from a young man who received the YFV17D yellow fever vaccine.

The CDR3 spells CASSVAGGISFAGYTF. CDR3 nucleotides: TGTGCCAGCAGCGTAGCGGGAGGGATAAGCTTTGCTGGCTACACCTTC. The J gene is TRBJ1-2, the V gene TRBV9, with D unresolved. Germline assignment: CDR1 SGDLS and CDR2 YYNGEE. Trimming cost V 0 bases and J 7 bases, with 19 bases left between them. This CDR3 spans 16 amino acids.